This T cell receptor (beta chain) was observed in a study of shared clonotypes between healthy human individuals. Study findings and constraints: With few donors, the genetic and exposure-history diversity represented was limited.

Germline V gives CDR1 KGHSH, CDR2 LQKENI. The ends lost 3 bases at V and 9 bases at J; junction bases unmatched: 6. The CDR3 covers 14 residues. A note on this clone: No antigen is known for it.

Clones were read by immunoSEQ multiplex PCR, and TCRdb kept only the in-frame ones, dropping some. The sample lists approximately 500,000 clones, more than 75% occurring once. The chain couples TRBV18 to TRBJ1-5, with 9 bases fitting TRBD1. The TCR sequence derives from a woman between 40 and 50 years old in good health. Some clones in this sample may be carry-over from other donors' samples. The specimen was PBMCs. CDR3 sequence: CASSPGTGFRPQHF. The CDR3 region has the DNA TGTGCCAGCTCACCGGGGACAGGGTTTCGGCCCCAGCATTTT.